These 23 T cell receptor beta chains were all obtained from the same sample, sequenced in a study of cytomegalovirus exposure and HLA in healthy donors. The PCR contained 60 Vbeta and 13 Jbeta primers. Assay used: immunoSEQ multiplex PCR; TCRdb lists only in-frame clones, some missing. The sample includes 200,000 or so clones, about three quarters of them seen just once. The specimen was PBMCs. The receptors were gathered from a man between 18 and 35 years old in good health and CMV-seronegative.

The rearrangement joins TRBV6-6 to TRBJ1-4; D is ambiguous. Germline CDR1 MNHNY, CDR2 SVGAGI (reference sequence). The CDR3 loop spans 13 amino acids. Between the trimmed V and J ends, which lost 1 base and 7 bases, there was a span of 7 bases. CDR3 DNA sequence: TGTGCCAGCAGTTACTTCCGGGGTGAAAAACTGTTTTTT. This translates into CASSYFRGEKLFF.

The gene calls are TRBV18 and TRBJ2-5; 7 bases are shared with TRBD1. Germline trimming cut 3 bases from V and 5 bases from J; bases unmatched to any gene: 9. Per the germline V gene, CDR1 is KGHSH and CDR2 is LQKENI. The CDR3 is 15 amino acids. The CDR3: CASSPPGTAIETQYF. The CDR3 nucleotides read TGTGCCAGCTCACCCCCAGGGACAGCCATCGAGACCCAGTACTTC.

The chain recombines TRBV4-1 with TRBJ2-5, with a weak D call TRBD1 (5 bases). CDR3 length: 16 residues. V lost 1 base and J lost 1, with 13 bases in between. Per germline, CDR1 MGHRA and CDR2 YSYEKL. CDR3 coding DNA: TGCGCCAGCAGCCAAGCTTCAGGGTACTTCCAAGAGACCCAGTACTTC. Translating gives CASSQASGYFQETQYF.

V usage is TRBV30 and J usage is TRBJ1-1, with 7 bases fitting TRBD1. The germline gives CDR1 GTSNPN, CDR2 SVGIG (reference sequence). V lost 3 bases, J lost 2 bases, and 9 bases stayed unmatched. The CDR3 is 15 amino acids. This chain's CDR3 is CAWRWTGTPNTEAFF. CDR3 bases: TGTGCCTGGAGATGGACAGGTACACCTAACACTGAAGCTTTCTTT.

The chain has TRBV9 and TRBJ2-5; 7 bases map to TRBD2. Germline trimming cut 4 bases from V and 5 bases from J; bases unmatched to any gene: 14. Germline V gene data show CDR1 as SGDLS and CDR2 as YYNGEE. The CDR3 is 16 residues long. CDR3 residues: CASSLGWEGRLETQYF. CDR3 DNA sequence: TGTGCCAGCAGCTTAGGGTGGGAGGGAAGATTGGAGACCCAGTACTTC.

This chain uses TRBV5-5 with TRBJ1-2; D gene ambiguous. This CDR3 contains 15 residues. The V and J ends lost 1 base and 8 bases respectively, with 18 bases between them. From germline, CDR1 is SGHKS and CDR2 YYEKEE (reference sequence). The CDR3 sequence: CASSLLAGKSGGYTF. In DNA, the CDR3 is TGTGCCAGCAGCTTGTTGGCGGGGAAGAGTGGCGGCTACACCTTC.

This clone has a handful of counts. The chain joins TRBV5-4 to TRBJ2-3; D ambiguous. The CDR3 loop spans 15 amino acids. V was trimmed by 0 bases and J by 5 bases, leaving 13 bases between them. Per the germline V gene, CDR1 is SGHNT and CDR2 is YYREEE (reference sequence). CDR3 nucleotide sequence: TGTGCCAGCAGCTTGGAAGGTCCGAGAGGAGATACGCAGTATTTT. Amino acids: CASSLEGPRGDTQYF.

This chain uses TRBV9 with TRBJ2-7; 7 positions match TRBD1. The CDR3 sequence is 14 residues long. V lost 4 bases, J lost 7 bases, and 11 bases stayed unmatched. Germline V lookup: CDR1 SGDLS, CDR2 YYNGEE. CDR3 sequence (DNA): TGTGCCAGCAGCCCAAACCCTAACAGGGGAGAGCAGTACTTC. This gives the protein CASSPNPNRGEQYF. The variable domain in full, completed from reference TRBV9 and TRBJ2-7, reads DSGVTQTPKHLITATGQRVTLRCSPRSGDLSVYWYQQSLDQGLQFLIQYYNGEERAKGNILERFSAQQFPDLHSELNLSSLELGDSALYFCASSPNPNRGEQYFGPGTRLTVT.

The chain uses TRBV10-3 and TRBJ1-3; D not certain. CDR1 and CDR2 from the germline V gene are ENHRY and SYGVKD. V was clipped by 4 bases and J by 3 bases, with 10 bases between them. The CDR3 length is 14 residues. The CDR3 spells CAISGGFDGNTIYF. In DNA, the CDR3 is TGTGCCATCAGTGGCGGCTTTGATGGAAACACCATATATTTT.

This clone was detected only a few times. The rearrangement links TRBV28 to TRBJ2-7; D might be TRBD2 (6 bases). The CDR3 spans 14 residues. Germline V lookup: CDR1 MDHEN, CDR2 SYDVKM. Between the trimmed V and J ends, which lost 7 bases and 6 bases, there was a span of 19 bases. This chain's CDR3 is CASKRGGTRSEQYF. Here the CDR3 DNA reads TGTGCCAGCAAAAGGGGCGGGACGAGAAGCGAGCAGTACTTC. The complete variable domain, with remaining parts taken from reference TRBV28 and TRBJ2-7, reads DVKVTQSSRYLVKRTGEKVFLECVQDMDHENMFWYRQDPGLGLRLIYFSYDVKMKEKGDIPEGYSVSREKKERFSLILESASTNQTSMYLCASKRGGTRSEQYFGPGTRLTVT.

V and J are TRBV7-2 and TRBJ2-7, with TRBD2 matching 7 bases. This CDR3 comprises 14 residues. Germline V gene lookup returns CDR1 SGHTA and CDR2 FQGNSA. V was pared by 4 bases and J by 4 bases, with 7 bases of the junction left unmatched. The chain's CDR3 is CASSSFIGGYEQYF. Written as DNA, the CDR3 is TGTGCCAGCAGCTCATTCATCGGGGGGTACGAGCAGTACTTC.

This clone was picked up a small number of times. V is TRBV30 and J is TRBJ1-2, with TRBD1 matching over 7 bases. Germline V gene sequence: CDR1 GTSNPN, CDR2 SVGIG (reference sequence). The CDR3 covers 13 residues. V lost 3 bases, J lost 5 bases, and 6 bases stayed unmatched. CDR3 loop: CAWSRGAGYGYTF. CDR3 nucleotides: TGTGCCTGGAGCAGGGGGGCAGGGTATGGCTACACCTTC.

The J gene is TRBJ2-5, the V gene TRBV7-6; no definite D call. With 1 base removed from V and 5 bases from J, the gap between germline ends came to 11 bases. Germline CDR1 is SGHVS and CDR2 is FNYEAQ. CDR3 length equals 14 residues. CDR3 protein: CASSLVAQVETQYF. CDR3 bases: TGTGCCAGCAGCTTAGTCGCGCAAGTGGAGACCCAGTACTTC.

The rearrangement uses TRBV19 and TRBJ1-5, with 8 bases fitting TRBD1. V lost 6 bases, J lost 7 bases, and 8 bases stayed unmatched. In germline, CDR1 is LNHDA, CDR2 SQIVND (reference sequence). The CDR3 totals 14 residues. The CDR3 region has the DNA TGTGCCAGTAGGATACCAGGGGGCCTCCAGCCCCAGCATTTT. This encodes CASRIPGGLQPQHF.

The gene calls are TRBV11-3 and TRBJ1-6, with 9 bases lining up with TRBD1. CDR3 size: 15 residues. From germline, CDR1 is SGHNT and CDR2 YENEEA. J lost 5 bases, V lost 5 bases, and 4 bases had no gene match. As DNA, the CDR3 is TGTGCCAGCAGCGTAAGACAGGGGGATAATTCACCCCTCCACTTT. Translating gives CASSVRQGDNSPLHF.

The V call is TRBV30, the J call TRBJ2-7, with D perhaps TRBD1 (5 bases). From germline, CDR1 is GTSNPN and CDR2 SVGIG (reference sequence). This CDR3 region has 14 residues. Trimming stripped 0 bases from V and 0 bases from J, with 9 bases between. CDR3 coding DNA: TGTGCCTGGAGTGTACCAGGGCGCTCCTACGAGCAGTACTTC. Translated, it gives CAWSVPGRSYEQYF.

This chain connects TRBV18 to TRBJ1-1, with TRBD1 as a possible D gene (5 bases). Germline assignment: CDR1 KGHSH and CDR2 LQKENI. The CDR3 extends over 14 amino acids. V shed 4 bases and J shed 5 bases, with 14 bases lying between them. CDR3 nucleotides: TGTGCCAGCTCACTTGGGGACTACATAACTGAAGCTTTCTTT. It codes for CASSLGDYITEAFF.

The chain links TRBV2 to TRBJ2-3, with a possible D match to TRBD2 (5 bases). Germline values: CDR1 SNHLY, CDR2 FYNNEI. The CDR3 runs to 15 residues. V lost 6 bases and J 1 base, leaving 14 bases between the germline ends. CDR3 region: CASSETTQGTDTQYF. DNA of the CDR3: TGTGCCAGCAGCGAGACTACGCAAGGCACAGATACGCAGTATTTT.

The genes are TRBV4-2 and TRBJ2-7, with D unclear. V lost 0 bases to trimming and J lost 0 bases, with 15 bases between them. Germline assignment: CDR1 LGHNA and CDR2 YNFKEQ. CDR3 length: 17 residues. The CDR3 region has the DNA TGTGCCAGCAGCCAAGATTTGACATACACTTACTCCTACGAGCAGTACTTC. Its translation: CASSQDLTYTYSYEQYF.

The rearrangement links TRBV5-4 to TRBJ1-4; tentatively, D is TRBD1 (5 bases). V was shortened by 4 bases and J by 8 bases, with 9 bases between the two germline ends. The germline CDR1 and CDR2 sequences are SGHNT and YYREEE (reference sequence). The CDR3 extends over 12 amino acids. CDR3 in DNA: TGTGCCAGCAGCACCACAGGAGAAAAACTGTTTTTT. Its translation: CASSTTGEKLFF.

The gene calls are TRBV11-2 and TRBJ2-5, with 7 bases identical to TRBD2. The CDR3 extends over 18 amino acids. After removal of 3 bases from V and 2 bases from J, the junction contained 15 bases not matched to a gene. In germline, CDR1 is SGHAT, CDR2 FQNNGV. The CDR3 region is CASSLGGVGILLQETQYF. The CDR3 DNA follows: TGTGCCAGCAGCTTGGGGGGGGTAGGGATACTCTTACAAGAGACCCAGTACTTC.

This clone was seen only once. The chain recombines TRBV5-1 with TRBJ2-1, with 7 bases matching TRBD2. J lost 4 bases, V lost 4 bases, and 11 bases had no gene match. There are 16 residues in the CDR3. CDR1 and CDR2 from the germline V gene are SGHRS and YFSETQ. CDR3 sequence: CASSHLQAGSYNEQFF. In DNA, the CDR3 is TGCGCCAGCAGCCATCTTCAAGCGGGATCTTACAATGAGCAGTTCTTC.

The chain recombines TRBV28 with TRBJ2-2; 11 nucleotides agree with TRBD2. The CDR3 runs to 15 residues. Trimming took 2 bases from V and 4 from J; bases not matched to a gene: 0. Looked up from germline, CDR1 is MDHEN and CDR2 is SYDVKM. CDR3 sequence reads: CASSLLAGGTGELFF. The CDR3 DNA follows: TGTGCCAGCAGTTTACTAGCGGGGGGCACCGGGGAGCTGTTTTTT.